Following are 24 T cell receptor beta chains from one sample sequenced in a study of OX40 agonist ivuxolimab in advanced cancers. The method was immunoSEQ multiplex PCR; TCRdb's version includes in-frame clones alone and lacks a portion of them. The repertoire holds roughly 68,000 clones, with roughly 88% as singletons. This material consisted of CD4+ or CD8+ T cells sorted from blood, taken in a trial of the OX40 agonist ivuxolimab. These receptors all stem from an adult with an advanced solid tumor such as melanoma, head and neck, liver or kidney cancer.

The chain has TRBV4-3 and TRBJ2-1, with D possibly TRBD1 on 6 matching bases. The CDR3 sequence is 13 residues long. Trimming removed 2 bases from V and 12 bases from J, with 14 bases in between. Germline assignment: CDR1 LGHNA and CDR2 YSLEER. The CDR3 reads CASSQTNLGGQFF. The CDR3 DNA follows: TGCGCCAGCAGCCAAACAAACCTAGGGGGGCAGTTCTTC.

The genes are TRBV5-1 and TRBJ1-1; 7 positions match TRBD1. Germline values: CDR1 SGHRS, CDR2 YFSETQ. V shed 5 bases and J 3 bases; nucleotides not matched to a gene: 4. The CDR3 loop spans 13 amino acids. CDR3 loop: CASRSDRDTEAFF. The CDR3 nucleotides are TGCGCCAGCAGGTCAGACAGGGACACTGAAGCTTTCTTT.

The rearrangement uses TRBV28 and TRBJ2-7; 7 nucleotides match TRBD2. This CDR3 contains 17 residues. Trimming at V came to 4 bases and at J to 4 bases, leaving 16 bases not matched to a gene. From germline, CDR1 is MDHEN and CDR2 SYDVKM. The CDR3 nucleotides are TGTGCCAGCAGTTCCCCTGGGGGAGGGAAAAGTCGGTACGAGCAGTACTTC. It encodes CASSSPGGGKSRYEQYF.

CDR3 in amino acids: CASSANGQGGEKLFF. CDR3 nucleotides: TGTGCCAGCAGCGCCAATGGACAGGGGGGAGAAAAACTGTTTTTT. The chain recombines TRBV2 with TRBJ1-4, with TRBD1 matching 10 bases. V shed 6 bases and J 8 bases; nucleotides not matched to a gene: 9. The CDR3 is 15 amino acids. Germline V CDR1 and CDR2: SNHLY, FYNNEI.

The rearrangement uses TRBV5-5 and TRBJ2-7; perhaps TRBD2 as D (6 bases). The CDR3 totals 15 residues. Trimming shortened V by 0 bases and J by 3 bases, and 13 bases separated the two germline ends. The germline gives CDR1 SGHKS, CDR2 YYEKEE (reference sequence). The CDR3, as DNA: TGTGCCAGCAGCTTGGTCCCCCCCGGGGGCTACGAGCAGTACTTC. It yields the protein CASSLVPPGGYEQYF.

The rearrangement links TRBV5-1 to TRBJ1-1, with 9 bases identical to TRBD1. Trimming at V came to 6 bases and at J to 5 bases, leaving 11 bases not matched to a gene. The CDR3 extends over 15 amino acids. Germline CDR1 SGHRS, CDR2 YFSETQ. The CDR3 is CASTLRDRVRTEAFF. The CDR3 DNA reads TGCGCCAGCACCCTCCGGGACAGGGTCCGTACTGAAGCTTTCTTT.

V gene TRBV28 combines with J gene TRBJ2-6, with TRBD1 matching 10 bases. The CDR3 totals 20 residues. V lost 3 bases, J lost 0 bases, and 11 bases stayed unmatched. Germline V gene data show CDR1 as MDHEN and CDR2 as SYDVKM. The DNA for the CDR3 is TGTGCCAGCAGTTTCTTCCGGCTGAGGACAGGGGGCTCTGGGGCCAACGTCCTGACTTTC. Amino acids: CASSFFRLRTGGSGANVLTF.

The chain employs TRBV2 and TRBJ2-7; 8 nucleotides align to TRBD2. V trimming: 6 bases; J trimming: 2 bases; junction bases outside the gene matches: 6. The CDR3 is made up of 14 amino acids. The germline V gene has CDR1 SNHLY and CDR2 FYNNEI. The CDR3 region has the DNA TGTGCCAGCAGCCGACTAGCGACGGCCTACGAGCAGTACTTC. Translated: CASSRLATAYEQYF.

CDR3 nucleotide sequence: TGTGCCAGCAGCTTAGTTAGTGGGGACAGGGCGAACACTGAAGCTTTCTTT. This codes for CASSLVSGDRANTEAFF. The chain links TRBV11-3 to TRBJ1-1, with 9 bases lining up with TRBD1. From germline, CDR1 is SGHNT and CDR2 YENEEA. Trimming took 1 base from V and 1 from J; bases not matched to a gene: 7. The CDR3 runs to 17 residues. Full variable domain (missing parts from reference TRBV11-3 and TRBJ1-1): EAGVVQSPRYKIIEKKQPVAFWCNPISGHNTLYWYLQNLGQGPELLIRYENEEAVDDSQLPKDRFSAERLKGVDSTLKIQPAELGDSAVYLCASSLVSGDRANTEAFFGQGTRLTVV.

This clone was detected many times. The chain employs TRBV2 and TRBJ2-3; either TRBD1 or TRBD2 may supply D (5 bases each). Germline V lookup: CDR1 SNHLY, CDR2 FYNNEI. The V end was cut by 8 bases, the J end by 1 base, with 10 bases between. The CDR3 spans 13 residues. The CDR3 region has the DNA TGTGCCAGCGGGGGAGTAGGCACAGATACGCAGTATTTT. It specifies CASGGVGTDTQYF. Based on the CDR3 plus reference TRBV2 and TRBJ2-3, the full variable domain is EPEVTQTPSHQVTQMGQEVILRCVPISNHLYFYWYRQILGQKVEFLVSFYNNEISEKSEIFDDQFSVERPDGSNFTLKIRSTKLEDSAMYFCASGGVGTDTQYFGPGTRLTVL.

The chain couples TRBV27 to TRBJ2-2; D remains ambiguous. Germline-derived CDR1 and CDR2 are MNHEY and SMNVEV (reference sequence). V was shortened by 3 bases and J by 5 bases, with 16 bases between the two germline ends. The CDR3 sequence is 16 residues long. This CDR3 is CASSFTPVVGTGELFF. CDR3 nucleotides: TGTGCCAGCAGTTTTACCCCCGTCGTCGGTACCGGGGAGCTGTTTTTT.

This chain uses TRBV9 with TRBJ1-1; no clear D. This CDR3 spans 15 amino acids. Looked up from germline, CDR1 is SGDLS and CDR2 is YYNGEE. Deletions cut 1 base from V and 1 base from J, with 11 bases between. The CDR3 DNA sequence: TGTGCCAGCAGCGTAAGTAGGGAGGGGAACACTGAAGCTTTCTTT. This encodes CASSVSREGNTEAFF.

This chain's CDR3 is CASNLAGEGQPQHF. The CDR3, as DNA: TGTGCCAGTAACCTGGCCGGGGAGGGGCAGCCCCAGCATTTT. The chain joins TRBV19 to TRBJ1-5; weak D call: TRBD1 (5 bases). CDR1 LNHDA and CDR2 SQIVND come from the germline V gene (reference sequence). The CDR3 has 14 amino acids. V lost 7 bases, J lost 7 bases, and 17 bases lay in between.

The V and J genes are TRBV6-5 and TRBJ2-1, with 8 bases matching TRBD2. The CDR3 contains 14 residues. CDR1 and CDR2 from the germline V gene are MNHEY and SVGAGI. V trimming: 7 bases; J trimming: 5 bases; junction bases outside the gene matches: 7. The DNA for the CDR3 is TGTGCCAGCAAACCGGGACTAGAAAACAATGAGCAGTTCTTC. Translated: CASKPGLENNEQFF.

J is TRBJ2-1 and V is TRBV27; 15 positions match TRBD2. V lost 4 bases, J lost 0 bases, and 4 bases stayed unmatched. Germline V gives CDR1 MNHEY, CDR2 SMNVEV (reference sequence). The CDR3 sequence is 18 residues long. The CDR3 DNA follows: TGTGCCAGCAGTTCCGGACTAGCGGGGGGGAGCTCCTACAATGAGCAGTTCTTC. Encoded protein: CASSSGLAGGSSYNEQFF.

This clone is a singleton in its sample. This chain joins TRBV29-1 and TRBJ2-3; D gene ambiguous. This CDR3 region has 16 residues. Germline V gene data show CDR1 as SQVTM and CDR2 as ANQGSEA. The V end was cut by 0 bases, the J end by 0 bases, with 13 bases between. The CDR3 coding sequence is TGCAGCGTTGAAGATCGCATTTCCGTTAGCACAGATACGCAGTATTTT. Protein: CSVEDRISVSTDTQYF.

This clone occurred a few times. The V and J genes are TRBV4-1 and TRBJ1-5; D is perhaps TRBD1 (5 bases). CDR3 size: 16 residues. V lost 2 bases and J 0 bases, leaving 11 bases between the germline ends. Germline CDR1 is MGHRA and CDR2 is YSYEKL. The CDR3 reads CASSQQGFLSNQPQHF. The CDR3 region has the DNA TGCGCCAGCAGCCAACAGGGATTCCTTAGCAATCAGCCCCAGCATTTT.

The J gene is TRBJ1-1, the V gene TRBV5-1; D remains unclear. CDR3 length equals 14 residues. V was clipped by 1 base and J by 4 bases, with 11 bases between them. CDR1 is SGHRS and CDR2 is YFSETQ in the germline V gene. Here the CDR3 reads CASSLLAASTEAFF. The CDR3 DNA is TGCGCCAGCAGCTTGCTAGCCGCCAGCACTGAAGCTTTCTTT.

The chain links TRBV5-1 to TRBJ2-5; possible D gene TRBD2, 6 bases. Trimming cost V 4 bases and J 2 bases, with 9 bases left between them. From germline, CDR1 is SGHRS and CDR2 YFSETQ. This CDR3 comprises 13 residues. The CDR3 DNA sequence: TGCGCCAGCAGCGAGGGACTTCAAGAGACCCAGTACTTC. This sequence encodes CASSEGLQETQYF.

The chain is built from TRBV6-5 and TRBJ1-2; D gene uncertain. Trimming pared 0 bases from V and 8 bases from J, leaving 16 bases between. Germline CDR1 MNHEY, CDR2 SVGAGI. The CDR3 consists of 15 residues. CDR3 loop: CASSYSGVASAGYTF. For the CDR3, the DNA is TGTGCCAGCAGTTACTCCGGTGTTGCCAGCGCCGGCTACACCTTC.

This clone was seen at least ten times. The genes are TRBV9 and TRBJ1-1, with D perhaps TRBD1 (5 bases). Trimming removed 2 bases at V and 5 bases at J, with 13 bases between. This CDR3 has 14 amino acids. The germline CDR1 and CDR2 sequences are SGDLS and YYNGEE. The CDR3 DNA reads as TGTGCCAGCAGCGTTTCCAGGGTGGGTACTGAAGCTTTCTTT. It specifies CASSVSRVGTEAFF.

The chain links TRBV5-1 to TRBJ2-7; D gene ambiguous. Germline CDR1 reads SGHRS; CDR2 reads YFSETQ. The CDR3 runs 14 residues. V lost 0 bases to trimming and J lost 2 bases, with 9 bases between them. The CDR3 DNA follows: TGCGCCAGCAGCTTGGGCGCCGTCCCCTACGAGCAGTACTTC. It translates to CASSLGAVPYEQYF.

This clone is a singleton in its sample. J is TRBJ2-2 and V is TRBV2, with D unclear. There are 16 residues in the CDR3. Germline CDR1 and CDR2: SNHLY and FYNNEI. The V gene lost 0 bases and the J gene lost 0 bases, with 8 bases spanning the gap. As DNA, the CDR3 is TGTGCCAGCAGTGAAGCGGAGCTCTCGAACACCGGGGAGCTGTTTTTT. It is translated as CASSEAELSNTGELFF.

This rearrangement joins TRBV5-1 to TRBJ2-7, with D hard to call. Deletions cut 3 bases from V and 1 base from J, with 11 bases between. The CDR3 totals 14 residues. CDR1 is SGHRS and CDR2 is YFSETQ in the germline V gene. Here the CDR3 DNA reads TGCGCCAGCAGCTCCTCGGACGGTTCCTACGAGCAGTACTTC. Its translation is CASSSSDGSYEQYF.